One and the same sample provided the 17 T cell receptor beta chains below, sequenced in a study of T-cell reconstitution after alpha-beta-depleted transplantation in children. As it was prepared, the TCRbeta library received unique molecular identifiers. TCRdb ran MiXCR on the PCR reads and lists one entry per CDR3 protein. The data hold fewer than 350,000 distinct CDR3 sequences, with over 7% observed a single time. Findings and caveats of the study: By one year post-transplant, T-cell counts and diversity largely arose from T cells that were newly produced.

Their specific antigens are unknown. Material: peripheral blood, obtained 360 days after TCRalphabeta/CD19-depleted stem cell transplant. The receptors were sampled from a female patient between 2 and 10 years old who had a stem cell transplant for Fanconi anemia, so the T cells may come from the graft donor.

Ten or more counts support this clonotype. The genes are TRBV29-1 and TRBJ2-5, with TRBD1 matching 10 bases. V shed 3 bases and J 4 bases; nucleotides not matched to a gene: 2. The germline V gene has CDR1 SQVTM and CDR2 ANQGSEA. There are 13 residues in the CDR3. Written as DNA, the CDR3 is TGCAGCGTTGAGGGGGACAGGGGAGAGACCCAGTACTTC. Translated, it gives CSVEGDRGETQYF.

This clonotype was observed many times. V is TRBV10-2 and J is TRBJ2-1; 14 nucleotides agree with TRBD2. The CDR3 loop spans 18 amino acids. Germline V lookup: CDR1 WSHSY, CDR2 SAAADI. The trim removed 7 bases at V and 5 bases at J, leaving 13 bases unmatched. This CDR3 reads CASTVGLAGGLPNNEQFF. The CDR3 DNA follows: TGCGCCAGCACAGTTGGACTAGCGGGAGGTCTCCCTAACAATGAGCAGTTCTTC.

The DNA of the CDR3 is TGTGCCACCAGCAGTGACTTCCGGGACGGCGTTTGGAACGAGCAGTACTTC. Its protein product is CATSSDFRDGVWNEQYF. V is TRBV15 and J is TRBJ2-7; D assignment may be TRBD1 or TRBD2 (5 bases each). The CDR3 extends over 17 amino acids. Germline V gives CDR1 LNHNV, CDR2 YYDKDF (reference sequence). V was pared by 3 bases and J by 5 bases, with 23 bases between.

Many counts were recorded for this clonotype. The chain combines TRBV5-1 with TRBJ2-3; D is perhaps TRBD1 or TRBD2 (5 bases each). Deletions cut 5 bases from V and 0 bases from J, with 16 bases between. The CDR3 has 16 residues. Germline lookup yields CDR1 SGHRS and CDR2 YFSETQ. The CDR3 region is CASSIYGAPSTDTQYF. DNA for the CDR3: TGCGCCAGCAGTATTTACGGGGCTCCTAGCACAGATACGCAGTATTTT.

J is TRBJ1-2 and V is TRBV5-5; a possible D gene is TRBD1 (6 bases). The CDR3 length is 15 residues. V was cut by 4 bases and J by 3 bases, with 16 bases left in between. Germline CDR1 and CDR2: SGHKS and YYEKEE (reference sequence). DNA of the CDR3: TGTGCCAGCAGCCGTGGGGGCGGCCGGGACTATGGCTACACCTTC. Translated, it gives CASSRGGGRDYGYTF. The full variable domain, in which reference TRBV5-5 and TRBJ1-2 provide the parts outside the CDR3, is DAGVTQSPTHLIKTRGQQVTLRCSPISGHKSVSWYQQVLGQGPQFIFQYYEKEERGRGNFPDRFSARQFPNYSSELNVNALLLGDSALYLCASSRGGGRDYGYTFGSGTRLTVV.

The chain joins TRBV2 to TRBJ2-3; D call uncertain. The V and J ends lost 10 bases and 0 bases respectively, with 17 bases between them. This CDR3 has 15 amino acids. CDR1 is SNHLY, CDR2 FYNNEI, per germline. CDR3 sequence reads: CAILRRPSSTDTQYF. The CDR3 DNA reads as TGTGCCATCCTCCGGCGACCCTCTAGCACAGATACGCAGTATTTT.

Many counts were recorded for this clonotype. The chain employs TRBV12-3 or TRBV12-4 and TRBJ1-4; 7 bases are a match to TRBD1. CDR3 length: 18 residues. V lost 6 bases to trimming and J lost 2 bases; unmatched junction nucleotides: 15. Here the CDR3 DNA reads TGTGCCAGCAGCCATCTCCAGGGGGTGCAGGGGACTAATGAAAAACTGTTTTTT. Translated: CASSHLQGVQGTNEKLFF.

The chain links TRBV2 to TRBJ2-1; 7 bases fit TRBD2. CDR3 length: 13 residues. Germline values: CDR1 SNHLY, CDR2 FYNNEI. V gave up 4 bases and J gave up 9 bases; unmatched junction bases: 6. The CDR3 bases are TGTGCCAGCAGTGGGGCAGGGAGGGGTGAGCAGTTCTTC. It specifies CASSGAGRGEQFF.

This clonotype was detected ten times or more. This chain connects TRBV9 to TRBJ2-4; TRBD1 agrees at 8 bases. Germline V gene data show CDR1 as SGDLS and CDR2 as YYNGEE. J lost 7 bases, V lost 1 base, and 1 base had no gene match. This CDR3 has 13 residues. The CDR3 sequence: CASSVRQGNIQYF. DNA for the CDR3: TGTGCCAGCAGCGTACGACAGGGGAACATTCAGTACTTC.

This clonotype showed up just a few times. The chain links TRBV28 to TRBJ1-1; TRBD1 matches at 9 bases. The trim removed 6 bases at V and 8 bases at J, leaving 7 bases unmatched. This CDR3 is built from 13 residues. CDR1 MDHEN and CDR2 SYDVKM come from the germline V gene. CDR3 nucleotides: TGTGCCAGCAGCCCGGGACAGGGCCCCGAAGCTTTCTTT. This encodes CASSPGQGPEAFF.

The rearrangement uses TRBV10-3 and TRBJ1-2, with a tentative D call TRBD1 (5 bases). The CDR3 sequence is 15 residues long. Between the trimmed V and J ends, which lost 1 base and 6 bases, there was a span of 15 bases. The V gene's germline CDR1 is ENHRY and CDR2 SYGVKD. CDR3 region: CAISELGTSFHGYTF. As DNA, the CDR3 is TGTGCCATCAGTGAGTTGGGGACGTCATTCCATGGCTACACCTTC.

This clonotype was detected many times. The gene calls are TRBV12-3 or TRBV12-4 and TRBJ1-5; TRBD1 aligns across 10 bases. The CDR3 has 16 amino acids. J was trimmed by 4 bases and V by 5 bases; bases with no gene match: 8. This CDR3 is CASSGQGVRGNQPQHF. The CDR3 nucleotides read TGTGCCAGCAGTGGACAGGGGGTTCGAGGGAATCAGCCCCAGCATTTT.

Many counts were recorded for this clonotype. The chain couples TRBV29-1 to TRBJ2-5; 7 bases align to TRBD2. V dropped 7 bases and J dropped 2; count of bases not matched to a gene: 1. This CDR3 contains 11 residues. Germline CDR1 SQVTM, CDR2 ANQGSEA. This chain's CDR3 is CSGGGQETQYF. In DNA form, the CDR3 reads TGCAGCGGCGGGGGACAAGAGACCCAGTACTTC.

At least ten counts were recorded for this clonotype. This rearrangement joins TRBV11-2 to TRBJ2-7; D not certain. CDR1 and CDR2 (germline): SGHAT, FQNNGV. The CDR3 runs to 17 residues. Trimming stripped 2 bases from V and 5 bases from J, with 22 bases between. Written as DNA, the CDR3 is TGTGCCAGCAGCTTAACTAAGGCTAGGCTACTTATAGACGAGCAGTACTTC. It is translated as CASSLTKARLLIDEQYF.

The chain employs TRBV7-3 and TRBJ2-7, with TRBD2 matching 7 bases. The CDR3 sequence is 15 residues long. V was clipped by 1 base and J by 5 bases; unmatched bases: 8. Looked up from germline, CDR1 is SGHTA and CDR2 is FQGTGA. CDR3 amino acids: CASSLMAGVIDEQYF. CDR3 bases: TGTGCCAGCAGCTTAATGGCGGGGGTAATTGACGAGCAGTACTTC.

This clonotype was counted many times. The genes are TRBV28 and TRBJ1-5; 9 positions agree with TRBD1. V trimming: 4 bases; J trimming: 4 bases; junction bases outside the gene matches: 8. CDR3 length equals 16 residues. Germline V CDR1 and CDR2: MDHEN, SYDVKM. In nucleotides, the CDR3 is TGTGCCAGCAGTTCCTTGGGACAGGGACGAAATCAGCCCCAGCATTTT. This sequence encodes CASSSLGQGRNQPQHF.

This clonotype occurred a few times. The chain recombines TRBV9 with TRBJ1-5; maybe TRBD1 (5 bases). The CDR3 is 12 amino acids. The germline CDR1 and CDR2 sequences are SGDLS and YYNGEE. V lost 4 bases to trimming and J lost 4 bases, with 6 bases between them. The CDR3 nucleotides read TGTGCCAGCAGCTCAGGGAATCAGCCCCAGCATTTT. Residues: CASSSGNQPQHF.